Listed here are 10 T cell receptor beta chains from one sample, sequenced in a study of cytomegalovirus exposure and HLA in healthy donors. Clones were sequenced by immunoSEQ multiplex PCR, and TCRdb holds only the in-frame ones, with some missing. Of about 64,000 clones listed, around 89% are singletons. The sequenced sample was PBMCs. The origin of the receptors is a woman between 18 and 29 years old in good health and CMV-seronegative.

The chain combines TRBV28 with TRBJ1-2; 10 positions match TRBD1. Per germline, CDR1 MDHEN and CDR2 SYDVKM. The junction had 11 bases not matched to a gene; V was cut back by 5 bases and J by 8 bases. This CDR3 contains 15 residues. The CDR3 here is CASSTHGTGDGGYTF. Here the CDR3 DNA reads TGTGCCAGCAGTACACACGGGACAGGGGATGGCGGCTACACCTTC.

The chain has TRBV11-2 and TRBJ2-7; 11 nucleotides match TRBD2. Germline CDR1 is SGHAT and CDR2 is FQNNGV. J lost 2 bases, V lost 3 bases, and 6 bases had no gene match. This CDR3 contains 16 residues. This CDR3 reads CASSFGTSGLTYEQYF. CDR3 bases: TGTGCCAGCAGCTTCGGGACTAGCGGCCTTACCTACGAGCAGTACTTC. Full variable domain (remainder filled in from reference TRBV11-2 and TRBJ2-7): EAGVAQSPRYKIIEKRQSVAFWCNPISGHATLYWYQQILGQGPKLLIQFQNNGVVDDSQLPKDRFSAERLKGVDSTLKIQPAKLEDSAVYLCASSFGTSGLTYEQYFGPGTRLTVT.

This chain joins TRBV10-3 and TRBJ2-5, with 7 bases that match TRBD2. CDR1 and CDR2 (germline): ENHRY, SYGVKD. The CDR3 runs to 16 residues. V was pared by 4 bases and J by 5 bases, with 13 bases of the junction left unmatched. The CDR3 reads CAISGLGTRGLETQYF. The CDR3 DNA reads as TGTGCCATCAGTGGGCTAGGGACGCGGGGGTTGGAGACCCAGTACTTC.

The CDR3 coding sequence is TGTGCCAGCAGCTTCGGGACTCCTAACTCCTACGAGCAGTACTTC. It specifies CASSFGTPNSYEQYF. The V call is TRBV11-2, the J call TRBJ2-7, with D possibly matching TRBD2 (6 bases). CDR3 size: 15 residues. V was trimmed by 3 bases and J by 0 bases, leaving 12 bases between them. Germline V lookup: CDR1 SGHAT, CDR2 FQNNGV.

The CDR3 reads CANPGQSFTGYTF. The CDR3 DNA is TGTGCCAACCCGGGACAGAGTTTTACGGGCTACACCTTC. The chain carries TRBV6-5 and TRBJ1-2, with TRBD1 matching 7 bases. The germline V gene has CDR1 MNHEY and CDR2 SVGAGI. This CDR3 is 13 amino acids long. The V gene end was trimmed by 10 bases and the J gene end by 8 bases; junction bases not matched to a gene: 13.

CDR3 in amino acids: CASILGFNRLVTDTQYF. CDR3 DNA sequence: TGTGCCAGCATCCTGGGGTTTAATAGACTAGTCACAGATACGCAGTATTTT. This sequence joins TRBV5-8 and TRBJ2-3, with a possible D match to TRBD2 (6 bases). Germline V gene lookup returns CDR1 SGHTS and CDR2 YDEGEE. The V gene lost 6 bases and the J gene lost 2 bases, with 22 bases spanning the gap. The CDR3 is 17 residues long.

A single count supports this clone. The chain joins TRBV2 to TRBJ2-7; D perhaps matches TRBD1 (5 bases). CDR1 SNHLY and CDR2 FYNNEI come from the germline V gene. V gave up 6 bases and J gave up 5 bases, with 20 bases separating them. The CDR3 is made up of 15 amino acids. The CDR3 loop is CASSVRTIPKDEQYF. In DNA form, the CDR3 reads TGTGCCAGCAGCGTGAGGACAATCCCTAAGGACGAGCAGTACTTC.

This rearrangement joins TRBV7-9 to TRBJ2-5; 8 nucleotides align to TRBD1. CDR3 length: 13 amino acids. The J segment lost 5 bases and the V segment lost 4 bases, leaving 3 bases of the junction unmatched. CDR1 is SEHNR and CDR2 is FQNEAQ in the germline V gene (reference sequence). The CDR3: CASSSQGAETQYF. The CDR3, as DNA: TGTGCCAGCAGCTCCCAGGGGGCCGAGACCCAGTACTTC.

J is TRBJ2-1 and V is TRBV5-5; no reliable D call. Germline values: CDR1 SGHKS, CDR2 YYEKEE (reference sequence). CDR3 length equals 10 residues. The V end was cut by 7 bases, the J end by 7 bases, with 6 bases between. CDR3 residues: CASVSNEQFF. The CDR3 DNA sequence: TGTGCCAGCGTTTCGAATGAGCAGTTCTTC.

This sequence joins TRBV30 and TRBJ1-3; D is unresolved. This CDR3 is built from 13 residues. The germline V gene encodes CDR1 GTSNPN and CDR2 SVGIG (reference sequence). Trimming took off 3 bases at V and 0 bases at J, with 6 bases between the two ends. CDR3 DNA sequence: TGTGCCTGGAGGGTCAGCTCTGGAAACACCATATATTTT. This encodes CAWRVSSGNTIYF.